The rows below give T cell receptor beta chains drawn from one sample of a study of blood T cell repertoires in COVID-19. Measured with immunoSEQ multiplex PCR; TCRdb has only the in-frame clones, and not every one. The sample shows around 300,000 clones, 75% to 90% of them seen only once. Source material: peripheral blood. All receptors derive from a woman aged 50 to 65 with COVID-19, enrolled during active disease. Both conserved end residues are part of each CDR3. A D gene is named only where the DNA matches it firmly. Expanded clones get a size class; other rows say once, few or many, or leave the size out.

cdr3_aa cdr3_nt d_call v_call clone_size cdr3_length j_call
CASSQPRTSGRIDEQFF TGCGCCAGCAGCCAACCCAGGACTAGCGGGAGGATCGATGAGCAGTTCTTC TRBD2 TRBV4-1 . 17 TRBJ2-1
CASSRQADTNEKLFF TGTGCCAGCTCACGCCAGGCCGACACTAATGAAAAACTGTTTTTT . TRBV18 . 15 TRBJ1-4
CASSGALNSPLHF TGTGCCAGCAGCGGGGCGCTTAATTCACCCCTCCACTTT . TRBV11-3 . 13 TRBJ1-6
CANEGLAESNEQFF TGCGCCAACGAGGGACTAGCGGAGAGCAATGAGCAGTTCTTC TRBD2 TRBV5-1 . 14 TRBJ2-1
CASSVDRGEAFF TGCGCCAGCAGCGTAGACAGGGGTGAAGCTTTCTTT TRBD1 TRBV5-1 few 12 TRBJ1-1
CASSWIGQGTEAFF TGCGCCAGCAGCTGGATTGGACAGGGCACTGAAGCTTTCTTT TRBD1 TRBV4-1 once 14 TRBJ1-1
CASRGLAGDTGELFF TGTGCCAGCAGGGGACTAGCGGGAGACACCGGGGAGCTGTTTTTT TRBD2 TRBV6-6 . 15 TRBJ2-2
CASSRGSAADTQYF TGTGCCAGCAGCCGCGGGTCTGCCGCAGATACGCAGTATTTT . TRBV3-1/TRBV3-2 . 14 TRBJ2-3
CASRLAGPYEQYF TGTGCCAGCAGACTAGCGGGACCCTACGAGCAGTACTTC TRBD2 TRBV6-5 once 13 TRBJ2-7
CSARGGDTQYF TGCAGTGCTAGGGGGGGAGATACGCAGTATTTT . TRBV20-1 . 11 TRBJ2-3
CASSRGLAGTYEQYF TGTGCCAGCAGCCGGGGACTAGCGGGAACCTACGAGCAGTACTTC TRBD2 TRBV14 . 15 TRBJ2-7
CASSITSGVETQYF TGTGCCAGTAGTATAACTTCCGGGGTCGAGACCCAGTACTTC . TRBV19 . 14 TRBJ2-5
CASSPIPSLAASSYEQYF TGTGCCAGCAGCCCCATCCCCTCCCTAGCGGCGAGCTCCTACGAGCAGTACTTC TRBD2 TRBV6-2/TRBV6-3 . 18 TRBJ2-7
CASSPRTGFEETQYF TGTGCCAGCAGCCCACGGACAGGTTTTGAGGAGACCCAGTACTTC TRBD1 TRBV7-2 once 15 TRBJ2-5
CASSLAGGGRGVGEQFF TGTGCCAGCAGCTTGGCAGGGGGCGGGAGAGGAGTAGGCGAGCAGTTCTTC . TRBV5-6 . 17 TRBJ2-1
CASSQVGSGSTDTQYF TGTGCCAGCAGCCAAGTCGGGAGCGGGAGCACAGATACGCAGTATTTT . TRBV14 . 16 TRBJ2-3
CASSLPGTGANEQFF TGCGCCAGCAGTTTGCCAGGGACAGGGGCCAATGAGCAGTTCTTC TRBD1 TRBV5-1 few 15 TRBJ2-1
CASSYSRHWLNTEAFF TGTGCCAGCAGTTACTCGAGACATTGGCTTAACACTGAAGCTTTCTTT . TRBV6-5 few 16 TRBJ1-1
CASSGEGLAAGETQYF TGTGCCAGCAGTGGGGAGGGACTAGCGGCCGGAGAGACCCAGTACTTC TRBD2 TRBV2 . 16 TRBJ2-5
CASSQSSGGHNEQFF TGTGCCAGCAGCCAGTCTAGCGGGGGCCACAATGAGCAGTTCTTC TRBD2 TRBV16 . 15 TRBJ2-1
CASSLGDTSNQPQHF TGTGCCAGCAGCCTAGGGGACACTAGCAATCAGCCCCAGCATTTT . TRBV11-2 . 15 TRBJ1-5
CASSIGARTAVYNEQFF TGTGCCAGTAGTATTGGGGCAAGGACCGCAGTCTACAATGAGCAGTTCTTC . TRBV19 . 17 TRBJ2-1
CASSGDRVNQPQHF TGTGCCAGCAGCGGAGACCGGGTCAATCAGCCCCAGCATTTT . TRBV7-9 . 14 TRBJ1-5
CAWSVLREKLFF TGTGCCTGGAGTGTACTAAGGGAAAAACTGTTTTTT . TRBV30 . 12 TRBJ1-4
CASSVGDRVVVRNYGYTF TGTGCCAGCAGCGTAGGCGACAGGGTGGTAGTTCGGAACTATGGCTACACCTTC TRBD1 TRBV9 . 18 TRBJ1-2
CASSLIAAGNTGELFF TGTGCCAGCAGCTTAATCGCAGCGGGAAATACCGGGGAGCTGTTTTTT TRBD2 TRBV7-9 . 16 TRBJ2-2
CAIKQGTGDQPQHF TGTGCCATCAAACAGGGGACGGGGGATCAGCCCCAGCATTTT TRBD1 TRBV10-3 . 14 TRBJ1-5
CASSEYDRALAGDETQYF TGTGCCAGCAGTGAATACGATAGGGCGCTAGCGGGAGACGAGACCCAGTACTTC TRBD2 TRBV25-1 . 18 TRBJ2-5
CASSLSEQDTQYF TGTGCCAGCAGTTTATCCGAACAGGATACGCAGTATTTT . TRBV12-3/TRBV12-4 . 13 TRBJ2-3
CATGTTGSSYNSPLHF TGTGCCACCGGAACCACAGGGAGCTCCTATAATTCACCCCTCCACTTT . TRBV24-1 . 16 TRBJ1-6
CASSAPGLAGSSTDTQYF TGTGCCAGCAGCGCCCCTGGACTAGCGGGATCTAGCACAGATACGCAGTATTTT TRBD2 TRBV9 . 18 TRBJ2-3
CAISGGTGDGYTF TGTGCCATCAGTGGGGGAACGGGGGATGGCTACACCTTC . TRBV10-3 . 13 TRBJ1-2
CASQRVDITGELFF TGTGCCAGCCAAAGAGTGGACATCACCGGGGAGCTGTTTTTT . TRBV27 . 14 TRBJ2-2
CAINTYFEAFF TGTGCCATCAATACTTATTTTGAAGCTTTCTTT . TRBV6-5 . 11 TRBJ1-1
CASSPHDRVDGYTF TGTGCCAGCAGCCCCCATGACAGGGTCGACGGCTACACCTTC TRBD1 TRBV3-1/TRBV3-2 . 14 TRBJ1-2
CSVDPGRGTYEQYF TGCAGCGTCGACCCTGGACGAGGGACCTACGAGCAGTACTTC . TRBV29-1 . 14 TRBJ2-7
CSARQVTEAFF TGCAGTGCTAGGCAGGTCACTGAAGCTTTCTTT . TRBV20-1 few 11 TRBJ1-1
CASSLEVAGNTIYF TGTGCCAGCAGCTTAGAGGTAGCCGGAAACACCATATATTTT . TRBV11-2 . 14 TRBJ1-3
CASSILSGSNQPQHF TGTGCCAGTAGTATCTTGTCAGGGAGCAATCAGCCCCAGCATTTT . TRBV19 . 15 TRBJ1-5
CASREAVGARGETQYF TGTGCCAGCAGAGAAGCGGTGGGGGCACGGGGAGAGACCCAGTACTTC . TRBV28 . 16 TRBJ2-5
CAISSGVSSYNEQFF TGTGCCATCAGTAGCGGGGTCAGCTCCTACAATGAGCAGTTCTTC TRBD2 TRBV10-3 . 15 TRBJ2-1
CASSTDRWGYTF TGTGCCAGCAGTACAGATAGATGGGGCTACACCTTC . TRBV27 . 12 TRBJ1-2
CASSPTPGLAIGELFF TGTGCCAGCAGCCCCACGCCGGGACTAGCAATCGGGGAGCTGTTTTTT TRBD2 TRBV7-9 . 16 TRBJ2-2
CASTHSGTGNEKLFF TGCGCCAGCACCCATTCCGGGACAGGGAATGAAAAACTGTTTTTT TRBD1 TRBV5-1 few 15 TRBJ1-4
CASRSGLESTDTQYF TGTGCCAGCAGGTCGGGACTCGAGTCCACAGATACGCAGTATTTT . TRBV7-3 . 15 TRBJ2-3
CASRGPGLFTEAFF TGTGCCAGCAGGGGACCGGGACTCTTCACTGAAGCTTTCTTT . TRBV25-1 . 14 TRBJ1-1
CASSDMGQGETQYF TGTGCCAGCAGCGACATGGGGCAGGGAGAGACCCAGTACTTC . TRBV7-3 . 14 TRBJ2-5
CATGRGTGNQPQHF TGTGCCACCGGCAGGGGGACGGGCAATCAGCCCCAGCATTTT TRBD1 TRBV24-1 . 14 TRBJ1-5
CASSPGEGGGSSYNEQFF TGTGCCAGCAGCCCTGGCGAGGGAGGGGGGAGCTCCTACAATGAGCAGTTCTTC . TRBV7-2 . 18 TRBJ2-1
CASSTRQGRAEAFF TGTGCCAGTAGTACTCGACAGGGGCGGGCTGAAGCTTTCTTT TRBD1 TRBV19 . 14 TRBJ1-1
CASREGLGEQFF TGTGCCAGCAGGGAGGGCCTCGGCGAGCAGTTCTTC . TRBV2 . 12 TRBJ2-1
CASSLWQGGYNEQFF TGCGCCAGCAGCTTGTGGCAGGGCGGCTACAATGAGCAGTTCTTC . TRBV5-1 . 15 TRBJ2-1
CSVSGLASYNEQFF TGCAGCGTAAGTGGACTAGCATCCTACAATGAGCAGTTCTTC TRBD2 TRBV29-1 . 14 TRBJ2-1
CASRRTGAGYSPLHF TGTGCCAGCAGGCGGACAGGGGCCGGATATTCACCCCTCCACTTT TRBD1 TRBV27 . 15 TRBJ1-6
CATSRDQQGAGEKLFF TGTGCCACCAGCAGAGATCAACAGGGGGCGGGTGAAAAACTGTTTTTT TRBD1 TRBV15 . 16 TRBJ1-4
CASSRENEQFF TGTGCCAGCAGTCGGGAGAATGAGCAGTTCTTC . TRBV6-5 . 11 TRBJ2-1
CASSLRQGAADTQYF TGTGCCAGCAGCTTAAGACAGGGGGCGGCAGATACGCAGTATTTT TRBD1 TRBV5-4 . 15 TRBJ2-3
CASSGAGALYNEQFF TGTGCCAGCAGCGGAGCGGGAGCCCTCTACAATGAGCAGTTCTTC TRBD2 TRBV7-9 . 15 TRBJ2-1
CASSLIPGTGDTGELFF TGTGCCAGCAGCTTAATTCCCGGGACAGGGGACACCGGGGAGCTGTTTTTT TRBD1 TRBV7-3 . 17 TRBJ2-2